The T cell receptor (beta chain) described here comes from a study of Graves' ophthalmopathy and Graves' hyperthyroidism (dated by TCRdb to the late 2010s). As for the study more broadly: Peripheral blood samples were taken at the time of initial diagnosis, before any treatment was given. In total, 135 blood samples were TCR-sequenced: 43 ophthalmopathy, some 75 hyperthyroidism and roughly 17 hyperthyroidism-to-ophthalmopathy patients. To explore V-J signatures that separate ophthalmopathy from hyperthyroidism, a discovery set of about 98 patients was enrolled, consisting of 40 to 45 with ophthalmopathy and about 60 with stable hyperthyroidism. T-cell repertoires of thyroid tissue and blood were compared in 5 or 6 hyperthyroidism patients. The independent validation cohort included 18 to 20 hyperthyroidism patients plus 17 patients who later progressed from hyperthyroidism to ophthalmopathy. After sampling, hyperthyroidism patients received methimazole starting at 30 mg daily, and ophthalmopathy patients received high-dose intravenous methylprednisolone. The study used signatures of the TCR beta repertoire to tell Graves' ophthalmopathy apart from Graves' hyperthyroidism and to predict which patients would progress to ophthalmopathy. What the work shows at the level of the full study, not this receptor alone: In cross-validation, the 13-signature model distinguished ophthalmopathy from stable hyperthyroidism with around 86% sensitivity and roughly 81% specificity, while in the test set the corresponding values were 80% and 75%. In validation, the model predicted ophthalmopathy progression with nearly 71% sensitivity and around 72% specificity; 12 predicted patients were CT-confirmed with GO in a median of approximately 6.5 months. No statistical method was used to predetermine the sample size, and group allocation was not hidden from the investigators. Most expanded thyroid clonotypes with a frequency above 0.001 also appeared in blood, which suggests that blood repertoires may reflect the immune response in the thyroid.

The CDR3 starts with the cysteine, ends with the phenylalanine, and has 10 residues. Just CDR3 DNA is preserved here, 30 bases in frame from base 1. Taken from the germline V gene, the CDR1 and CDR2 loops are MNHEY and SVGAGI. V is reduced by 3 bases and J by 7 bases, leaving a spacing of 4 bases between them. Patients with ophthalmopathy had moderately to severely active disease, with a Clinical Activity Score of 3 or more, a NOSPECS grade of 4 or more, and a disease duration of less than 3 months. Anyone with other autoimmune diseases, uncontrolled infections, pregnancy or lactation was excluded from the study. Diagnosis relied on clinical symptoms, serum thyroxine, TRAb, thyroid ultrasound and orbital computed tomography. Ficoll-Paque density gradient centrifugation was used to isolate PBMCs from approximately 11 ml of fresh peripheral blood. Total RNA was extracted with Trizol reagent and quality-checked on an Agilent 2100 Bioanalyzer.

For repertoire sequencing, the TCR beta CDR3 regions were amplified from RNA transcripts. A first-round RT-PCR used HTBI primers with the Qiagen OneStep RT-PCR kit, followed by a second-round multiplex PCR, size selection and purification. The libraries underwent paired-end sequencing with 100 bp reads on an Illumina HiSeq2000. Processing in the source paper ran as follows. Reads were processed with SOAPnuke, discarding reads with adapters, uncalled bases, mean Phred below 15, or no exact constant-primer or identifier match. COPE v1.2.5 was used to merge high-quality paired reads. Clonotypes were defined as unique nucleotide sequences and were aligned to IMGT TRB V, D and J references using MiTCR v1.1. The analysis was limited to V-J combinations with a frequency above 0.0001, which together covered roughly 99% of repertoires. For each V-J combination, a TCR clonal expansion and chaos score was defined as the ratio of F50 clonal expansion to chaos observed in the TCRdist matrix. Welch's t-statistics and random forest were used to narrow the features down to around twelve V-J combinations, which were then fed into a naive Bayes classifier. The similarity between thyroid and blood repertoires was quantified using the Morisita-Horn index. The public reads were reanalyzed by TCRdb: fastp trimming at Q25, MiXCR alignment, in-frame beta chains only. Records with the same CDR3 protein are collapsed into one entry carrying the most frequent genes and DNA. The V and J calls follow TCRdb's processing rather than the paper's. The sample has 650,000 to 900,000 distinct CDR3 sequences on record, roughly two fifths of them singletons. Jointly, the top ten make up about 40% of the sample.

This clonotype was seen only a few times. Its antigen is not yet known. No base quality values were provided; no much bigger clone lies one nucleotide off. The receptor comes from an adult man with Graves' ophthalmopathy. Input material: peripheral blood. The chain links TRBV6-5 with TRBJ2-7, with the D segment identity uncertain. The CDR3 reads as follows: CASSYGEQYF. The DNA is TGTGCCAGCAGTTATGGAGAGCAGTACTTC.